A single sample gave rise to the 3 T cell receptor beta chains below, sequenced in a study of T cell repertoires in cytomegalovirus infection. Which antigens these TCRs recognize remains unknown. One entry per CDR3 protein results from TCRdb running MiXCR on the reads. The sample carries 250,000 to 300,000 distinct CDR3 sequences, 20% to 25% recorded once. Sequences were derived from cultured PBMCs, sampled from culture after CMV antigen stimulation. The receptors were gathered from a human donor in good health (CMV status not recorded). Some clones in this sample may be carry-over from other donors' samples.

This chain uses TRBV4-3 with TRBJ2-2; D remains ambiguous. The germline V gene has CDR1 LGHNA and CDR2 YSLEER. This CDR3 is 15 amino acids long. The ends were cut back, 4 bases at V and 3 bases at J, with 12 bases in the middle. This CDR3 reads CASSREGLHTGELFF. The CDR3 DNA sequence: TGCGCCAGCAGCCGAGAAGGGCTCCACACCGGGGAGCTGTTTTTT.

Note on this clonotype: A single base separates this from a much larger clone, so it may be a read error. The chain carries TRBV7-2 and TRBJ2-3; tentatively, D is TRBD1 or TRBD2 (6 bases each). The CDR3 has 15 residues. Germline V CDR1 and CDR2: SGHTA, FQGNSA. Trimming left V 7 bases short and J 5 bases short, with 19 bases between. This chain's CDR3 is CASNLATGSIDTQYF. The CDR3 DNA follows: TGTGCCAGCAACCTAGCGACAGGAAGTATAGATACGCAGTATTTT.

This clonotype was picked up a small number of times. The CDR3 loop is CAWSEGRSSPLHF. The CDR3 region has the DNA TGTGCCTGGAGTGAGGGTCGTTCCTCACCCCTCCACTTT. V gene TRBV30 combines with J gene TRBJ1-6, with D unresolved. The CDR3 sequence is 13 residues long. The germline V gene has CDR1 GTSNPN and CDR2 SVGIG (reference sequence). Trimming pared 1 base from V and 10 bases from J, leaving 11 bases between.